The 30 T cell receptor beta chains in this list originate from one sample, sequenced in a study of CXCR3-negative and CXCR3-positive naive CD8 T cells. Preparation of TRB cDNA libraries relied on 5' RACE carrying UMI labels. TCRdb re-called the 5' RACE reads and shows each CDR3 protein once, DNA omitted. The sample holds several thousand distinct CDR3 sequences. Their recognized antigens are unknown. Points from the study as a whole: The TRB CDR3s that CXCR3-positive naive cells carried were more hydrophobic than those of CXCR3-negative naive cells.

Input material: naive CXCR3+ CD8+ T cells from blood. Documented subset: CD45RO-CCR7+CD27+CD95- naive CD8+ T cells expressing CXCR3 (TNR3+). The origin of the receptors is a human donor in good health. Some clones in this sample may be carry-over from other donors' samples.

CDR3 sequence: CASSQETRGSNSPLHF. The chain has TRBV3-1 and TRBJ1-6; without DNA, the TCRdb call of TRBD1 cannot be checked. Germline loops: CDR1 LGHDT, CDR2 YNNKEL (reference sequence). This CDR3 spans 16 amino acids.

This clonotype counts as medium-sized (0.01 to 0.1%) by frequency. The chain links TRBV7-3 to TRBJ1-5; the TCRdb D gene call, TRBD1, has no DNA to confirm it. Germline V CDR1 and CDR2: SGHTA, FQGTGA. This CDR3 region has 15 residues. CDR3 amino acids: CASSLGWGANQPQHF.

The V gene is TRBV27, the J gene TRBJ2-5. This CDR3 is built from 15 residues. From germline, CDR1 is MNHEY and CDR2 SMNVEV (reference sequence). This chain's CDR3 is CASGPSRGNQETQYF.

The CDR3 here is CSFRQEGAYGYTF. J is TRBJ1-2 and V is TRBV20-1; as DNA is missing, the TRBD1 call by TCRdb cannot be tested. Germline V gene data show CDR1 as DFQATT and CDR2 as SNEGSKA (reference sequence). This CDR3 is 13 amino acids long.

By frequency, this clonotype is medium-sized (0.01 to 0.1%). The genes are TRBV20-1 and TRBJ2-1. This CDR3 is 13 amino acids long. From germline, CDR1 is DFQATT and CDR2 SNEGSKA (reference sequence). Here the CDR3 reads CSARFPDMLEQFF.

By frequency, this clonotype is medium-sized. The rearrangement links TRBV12-3 or TRBV12-4 to TRBJ1-5; as DNA is missing, the TRBD1 call by TCRdb cannot be tested. This CDR3 comprises 15 residues. This CDR3 reads CASSSGRGWNQPQHF.

This chain connects TRBV29-1 to TRBJ1-2; TCRdb calls TRBD1, which cannot be checked without DNA. This CDR3 is 13 amino acids long. Germline CDR1 reads SQVTM; CDR2 reads ANQGSEA. CDR3 residues: CSASGTDNYGYTF.

The J gene is TRBJ2-5, the V gene TRBV5-1; without DNA, the TCRdb call of TRBD2 cannot be checked. The length of the CDR3 is 16 residues. CDR1 and CDR2 from the germline V gene are SGHRS and YFSETQ. The CDR3 is CASSYRLAGPQETQYF.

The J gene is TRBJ2-7, the V gene TRBV20-1; TCRdb reports TRBD1, a call that lacks DNA to check it against. The CDR3 is 15 residues long. Germline V gives CDR1 DFQATT, CDR2 SNEGSKA (reference sequence). CDR3 in amino acids: CSARPSGQMFYEQYF.

The chain recombines TRBV7-6 with TRBJ1-1; TCRdb indicates TRBD1, and absent DNA this call remains unverified. The V gene's germline CDR1 is SGHVS and CDR2 FNYEAQ. CDR3 length: 17 residues. CDR3 loop: CASSLRAVPAMNTEAFF.

J is TRBJ1-6 and V is TRBV27. The CDR3 is 13 residues long. Germline V gene lookup returns CDR1 MNHEY and CDR2 SMNVEV (reference sequence). The CDR3 spells CASSFSYNSPLHF.

This clonotype shows up as medium-sized by frequency. The rearrangement joins TRBV3-1 to TRBJ2-3; TCRdb reports TRBD1, a call that lacks DNA to check it against. This CDR3 has 14 residues. The germline V gene encodes CDR1 LGHDT and CDR2 YNNKEL (reference sequence). The CDR3 reads CATTGQGDTDTQYF.

The chain carries TRBV20-1 and TRBJ2-7; the TRBD1 assignment by TCRdb is unverifiable without DNA. The CDR3 sequence is 13 residues long. The germline V gene encodes CDR1 DFQATT and CDR2 SNEGSKA (reference sequence). The CDR3 spells CSAGGGHEYEQYF.

The chain combines TRBV2 with TRBJ2-7. This CDR3 has 13 amino acids. CDR1 and CDR2 from the germline V gene are SNHLY and FYNNEI. The CDR3 loop reads CAMQRDTSYEQYF.

Measured by frequency, this clonotype is medium-sized. The chain employs TRBV6-5 and TRBJ1-4; no DNA is available, so the TRBD1 call from TCRdb remains unchecked. The CDR3 covers 15 residues. Germline CDR1 is MNHEY and CDR2 is SVGAGI. This CDR3 is CASSYRDRVDEKLFF.

This chain connects TRBV28 to TRBJ2-7; TCRdb proposes TRBD1, but this gene call is untestable without DNA. Germline-derived CDR1 and CDR2 are MDHEN and SYDVKM. CDR3 size: 15 residues. CDR3 amino acids: CASSLKQGVPYEQYF.

According to its frequency, this clonotype is medium-sized (0.01 to 0.1%). The chain links TRBV14 to TRBJ1-1; TCRdb proposes TRBD1, but this gene call is untestable without DNA. The CDR3 sequence is 13 residues long. The germline V gene encodes CDR1 SGHDN and CDR2 FVKESK. The CDR3 sequence: CATSKGARTEAFF.

V usage is TRBV29-1 and J usage is TRBJ2-3; TCRdb calls TRBD2, which cannot be checked without DNA. The CDR3 spans 13 residues. Germline V gene sequence: CDR1 SQVTM, CDR2 ANQGSEA. The CDR3 reads CSVEGGEADTQYF.

The rearrangement uses TRBV29-1 and TRBJ2-7; the TCRdb D gene call, TRBD2, has no DNA to confirm it. CDR1 and CDR2 (germline): SQVTM, ANQGSEA. There are 17 residues in the CDR3. CDR3: CSVEDVADLAGGYEQYF.

This clonotype ranks as medium-sized (0.01 to 0.1%) in terms of frequency. The V call is TRBV7-9, the J call TRBJ1-1. CDR1 SEHNR and CDR2 FQNEAQ come from the germline V gene (reference sequence). This CDR3 is built from 13 residues. CDR3 loop: CASSLVLGPEAFF.

This clonotype is called medium-sized (0.01 to 0.1%) based on its frequency. The J gene is TRBJ2-7, the V gene TRBV10-3; TCRdb reports TRBD2, a call that lacks DNA to check it against. Germline values: CDR1 ENHRY, CDR2 SYGVKD. The CDR3 loop spans 16 amino acids. The CDR3 loop is CAISELWELQFYEQYF.

Measured by frequency, this clonotype is medium-sized. The rearrangement joins TRBV20-1 to TRBJ2-1. The germline V gene encodes CDR1 DFQATT and CDR2 SNEGSKA (reference sequence). The length of the CDR3 is 11 residues. This CDR3 is CSAREVYEQFF.

The V gene is TRBV7-9, the J gene TRBJ2-1. CDR1 and CDR2 (germline): SEHNR, FQNEAQ (reference sequence). This CDR3 is 12 amino acids long. CDR3 sequence: CASSLSVNEQFF.

Its frequency marks this clonotype as medium-sized. The chain couples TRBV5-1 to TRBJ2-7; without DNA, the TCRdb call of TRBD2 cannot be checked. This CDR3 has 15 residues. Germline values: CDR1 SGHRS, CDR2 YFSETQ. CDR3 protein: CASSLAGLAGYEQYF.

The chain carries TRBV29-1 and TRBJ2-2. The CDR3 is made up of 13 amino acids. CDR1 is SQVTM and CDR2 is ANQGSEA in the germline V gene. CDR3 residues: CSVRFWATGELFF.

Considering frequency, this clonotype is medium-sized. The rearrangement uses TRBV12-3 or TRBV12-4 and TRBJ1-1. The CDR3 is made up of 13 amino acids. The CDR3 spells CASTPGGVTEAFF.

This clonotype is identified as medium-sized (0.01 to 0.1%) from frequency. V usage is TRBV7-9 and J usage is TRBJ2-1; there is no DNA to check the TCRdb D call of TRBD2. Germline-derived CDR1 and CDR2 are SEHNR and FQNEAQ (reference sequence). This CDR3 is 16 amino acids long. CDR3 residues: CASSLLAGGSYNEQFF.

V and J are TRBV5-1 and TRBJ2-7; TCRdb indicates TRBD1, and absent DNA this call remains unverified. There are 16 residues in the CDR3. From germline, CDR1 is SGHRS and CDR2 YFSETQ. The CDR3 reads CASSLGVGQGAYEQYF.

The chain recombines TRBV29-1 with TRBJ2-1. Germline CDR1 is SQVTM and CDR2 is ANQGSEA. The CDR3 consists of 12 residues. The CDR3 spells CSASSSYNEQFF.

The CDR3 here is CASSVGQFPYEQYF. The gene calls are TRBV9 and TRBJ2-7. This CDR3 comprises 14 residues. The germline CDR1 and CDR2 sequences are SGDLS and YYNGEE.